Below, one T cell receptor (beta chain) is given with its context. This entry belongs to a study of PD-L1 blockade in urothelial cancer. PCRs each included synthetic TCR analog templates spiked in. Some clones are missing from TCRdb's copy, which holds only in-frame ones; the method was immunoSEQ multiplex PCR. The data contain 65,000 to 85,000 clones, around 93% of them singletons. The germline gives CDR1 SGHRS, CDR2 YFSETQ. The ends lost 3 bases at V and 5 bases at J; junction bases unmatched: 12. There are 16 residues in the CDR3. Stated time point: peripheral blood 6 weeks after treatment start. Patients presented with locally advanced or metastatic urothelial carcinoma.

This rearrangement joins TRBV5-1 to TRBJ2-7; 9 bases are a match to TRBD2. This clonotype originated in a woman older than 75 with urothelial cancer. Sequencing was performed on PBMCs, taken around atezolizumab (anti-PD-L1) treatment. The CDR3 spells CASSSGLAGRIHEQYF. CDR3 sequence (DNA): TGCGCCAGCAGCTCAGGTCTAGCGGGGAGAATTCACGAGCAGTACTTC. The full variable domain, in which reference TRBV5-1 and TRBJ2-7 provide the parts outside the CDR3, is KAGVTQTPRYLIKTRGQQVTLSCSPISGHRSVSWYQQTPGQGLQFLFEYFSETQRNKGNFPGRFSGRQFSNSRSEMNVSTLELGDSALYLCASSSGLAGRIHEQYFGPGTRLTVT.